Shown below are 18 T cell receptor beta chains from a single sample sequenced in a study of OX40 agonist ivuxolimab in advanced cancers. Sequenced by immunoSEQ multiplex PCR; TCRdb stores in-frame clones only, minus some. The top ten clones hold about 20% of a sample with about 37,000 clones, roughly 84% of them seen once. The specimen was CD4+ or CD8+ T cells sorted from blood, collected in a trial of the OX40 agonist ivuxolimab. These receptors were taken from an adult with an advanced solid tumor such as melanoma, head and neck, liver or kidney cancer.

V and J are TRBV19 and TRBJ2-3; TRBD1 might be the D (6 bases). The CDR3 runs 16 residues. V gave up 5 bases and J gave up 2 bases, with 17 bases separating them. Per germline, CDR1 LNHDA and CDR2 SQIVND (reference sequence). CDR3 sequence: CASSPHGRDITDTQYF. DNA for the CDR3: TGTGCCAGTAGTCCCCACGGCCGGGACATCACAGATACGCAGTATTTT.

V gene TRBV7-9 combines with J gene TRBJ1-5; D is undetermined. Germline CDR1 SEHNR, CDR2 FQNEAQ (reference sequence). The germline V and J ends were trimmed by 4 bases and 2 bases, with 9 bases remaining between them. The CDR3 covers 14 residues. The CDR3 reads CASSSTGRNQPQHF. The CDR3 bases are TGTGCCAGCAGCTCGACTGGGCGCAATCAGCCCCAGCATTTT.

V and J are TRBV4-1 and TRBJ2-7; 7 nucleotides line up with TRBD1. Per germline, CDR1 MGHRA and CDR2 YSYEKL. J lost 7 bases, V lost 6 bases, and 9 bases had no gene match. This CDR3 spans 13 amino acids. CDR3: CASRPTGSGEQYF. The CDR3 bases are TGCGCCAGCAGACCGACAGGGTCGGGAGAGCAGTACTTC.

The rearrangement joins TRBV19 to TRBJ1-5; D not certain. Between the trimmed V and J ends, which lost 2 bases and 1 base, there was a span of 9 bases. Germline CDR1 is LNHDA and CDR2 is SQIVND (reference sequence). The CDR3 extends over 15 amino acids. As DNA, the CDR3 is TGTGCCAGTAGTATATCGGGTCACAGCAATCAGCCCCAGCATTTT. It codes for CASSISGHSNQPQHF.

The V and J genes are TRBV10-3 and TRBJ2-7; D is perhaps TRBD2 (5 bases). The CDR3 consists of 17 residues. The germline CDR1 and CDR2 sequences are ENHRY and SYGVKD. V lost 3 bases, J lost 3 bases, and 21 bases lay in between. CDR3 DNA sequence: TGTGCCATCAGTGATGTAGGGAATGTAATTCGGGGCTACGAGCAGTACTTC. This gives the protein CAISDVGNVIRGYEQYF.

CDR3 DNA: TGTGCCAGCAGCGTAGCTTCCGGGGAAGCTTACGAGCAGTACTTC. Its translation is CASSVASGEAYEQYF. The chain couples TRBV9 to TRBJ2-7; tentative D call: TRBD2 (5 bases). The CDR3 consists of 15 residues. V shed 0 bases and J shed 4 bases, with 14 bases lying between them. Germline lookup yields CDR1 SGDLS and CDR2 YYNGEE.

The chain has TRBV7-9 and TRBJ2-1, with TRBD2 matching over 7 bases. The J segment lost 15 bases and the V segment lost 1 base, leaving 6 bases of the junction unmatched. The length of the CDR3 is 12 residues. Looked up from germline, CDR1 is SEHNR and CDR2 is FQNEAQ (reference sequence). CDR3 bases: TGTGCCAGCAGCTTAGGGACTAGTCAGGTGTTCTTC. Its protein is CASSLGTSQVFF.

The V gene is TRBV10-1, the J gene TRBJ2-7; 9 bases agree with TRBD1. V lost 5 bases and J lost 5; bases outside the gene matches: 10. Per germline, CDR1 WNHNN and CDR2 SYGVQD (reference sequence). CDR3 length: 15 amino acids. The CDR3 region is CASSQMGTGKNEQYF. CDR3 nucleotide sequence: TGCGCCAGCAGTCAAATGGGGACAGGGAAGAACGAGCAGTACTTC.

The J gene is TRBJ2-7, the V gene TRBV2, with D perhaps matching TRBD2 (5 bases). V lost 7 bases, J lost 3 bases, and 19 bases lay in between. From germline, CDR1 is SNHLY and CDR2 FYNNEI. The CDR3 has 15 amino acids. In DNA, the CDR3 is TGTGCCAGCACCTGGAGGTACAGCAACCACTACGAGCAGTACTTC. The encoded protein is CASTWRYSNHYEQYF.

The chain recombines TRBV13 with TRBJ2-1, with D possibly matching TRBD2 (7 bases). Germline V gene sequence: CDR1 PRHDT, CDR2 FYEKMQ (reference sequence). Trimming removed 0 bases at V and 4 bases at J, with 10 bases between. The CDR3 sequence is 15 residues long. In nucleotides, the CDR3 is TGTGCCAGCAGCTTAGGTGGGGGGGCATACAATGAGCAGTTCTTC. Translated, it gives CASSLGGGAYNEQFF. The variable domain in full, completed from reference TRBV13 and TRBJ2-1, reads AAGVIQSPRHLIKEKRETATLKCYPIPRHDTVYWYQQGPGQDPQFLISFYEKMQSDKGSIPDRFSAQQFSDYHSELNMSSLELGDSALYFCASSLGGGAYNEQFFGPGTRLTVL.

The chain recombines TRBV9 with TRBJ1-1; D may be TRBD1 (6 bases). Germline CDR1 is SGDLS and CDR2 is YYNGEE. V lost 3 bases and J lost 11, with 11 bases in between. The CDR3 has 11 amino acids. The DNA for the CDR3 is TGTGCCAGCAGCGGAGGGGGAGATGCTTTCTTT. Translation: CASSGGGDAFF.

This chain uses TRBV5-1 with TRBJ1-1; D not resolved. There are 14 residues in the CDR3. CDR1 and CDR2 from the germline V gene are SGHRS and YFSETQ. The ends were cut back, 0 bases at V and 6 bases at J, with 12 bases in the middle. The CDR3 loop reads CASSLEIGMAEAFF. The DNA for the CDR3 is TGCGCCAGCAGCTTGGAGATAGGGATGGCTGAAGCTTTCTTT.

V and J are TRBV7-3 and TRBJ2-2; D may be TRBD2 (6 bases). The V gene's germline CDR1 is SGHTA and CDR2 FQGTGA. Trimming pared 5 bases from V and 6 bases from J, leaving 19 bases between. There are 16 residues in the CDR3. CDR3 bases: TGTGCCAGCAGCCAAGACACGATCGGGAGAGCCGGGGAGCTGTTTTTT. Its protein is CASSQDTIGRAGELFF.

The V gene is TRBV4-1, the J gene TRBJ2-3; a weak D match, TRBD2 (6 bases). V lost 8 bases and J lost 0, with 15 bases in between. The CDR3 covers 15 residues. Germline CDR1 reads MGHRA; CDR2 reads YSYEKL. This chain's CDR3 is CASGERAPSTDTQYF. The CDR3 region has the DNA TGCGCCAGCGGGGAGCGGGCCCCTAGCACAGATACGCAGTATTTT.

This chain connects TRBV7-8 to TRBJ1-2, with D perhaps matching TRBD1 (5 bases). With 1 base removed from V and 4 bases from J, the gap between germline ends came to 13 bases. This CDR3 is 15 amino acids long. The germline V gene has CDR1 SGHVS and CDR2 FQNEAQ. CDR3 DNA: TGTGCCAGCAGCTTAGTTCAGGGTTCTCCCTATGGCTACACCTTC. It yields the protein CASSLVQGSPYGYTF.

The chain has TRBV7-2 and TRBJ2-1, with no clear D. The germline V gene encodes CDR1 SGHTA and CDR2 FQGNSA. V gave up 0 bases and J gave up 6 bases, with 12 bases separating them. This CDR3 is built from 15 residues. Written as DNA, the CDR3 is TGTGCCAGCAGCTTAGCGATGGTAGCTAGCAATGAGCAGTTCTTC. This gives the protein CASSLAMVASNEQFF.

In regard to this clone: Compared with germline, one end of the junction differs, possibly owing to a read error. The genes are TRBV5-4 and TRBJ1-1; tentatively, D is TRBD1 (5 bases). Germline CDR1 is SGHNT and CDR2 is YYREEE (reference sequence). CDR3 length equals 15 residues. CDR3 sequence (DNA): TGCGCCAGCAGCCAAGAGTGGCAGGGCTACACTGAAGCTTTCTTT. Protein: CASSQEWQGYTEAFF.

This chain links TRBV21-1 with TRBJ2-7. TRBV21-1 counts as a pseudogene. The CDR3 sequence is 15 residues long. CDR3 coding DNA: TGTGCGTCTCCAGCCGGGCCAGGGGAGGCCTACGAGCAGTACTTC. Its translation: CASPAGPGEAYEQYF.